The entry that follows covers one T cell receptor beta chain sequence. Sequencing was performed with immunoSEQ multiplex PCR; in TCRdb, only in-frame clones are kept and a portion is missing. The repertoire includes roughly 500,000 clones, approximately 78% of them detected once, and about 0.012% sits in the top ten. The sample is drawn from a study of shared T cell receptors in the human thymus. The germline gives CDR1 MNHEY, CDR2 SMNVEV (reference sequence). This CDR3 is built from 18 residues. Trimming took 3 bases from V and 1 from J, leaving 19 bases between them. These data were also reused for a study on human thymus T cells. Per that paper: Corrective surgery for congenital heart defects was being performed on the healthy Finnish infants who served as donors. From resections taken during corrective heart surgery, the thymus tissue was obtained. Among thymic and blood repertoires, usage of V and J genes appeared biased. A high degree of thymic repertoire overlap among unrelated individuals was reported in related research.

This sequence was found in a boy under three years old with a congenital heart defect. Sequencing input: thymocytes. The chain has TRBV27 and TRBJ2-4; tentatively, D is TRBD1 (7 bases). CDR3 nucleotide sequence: TGTGCCAGCAGTTTGGGGCCAGGGGGGCGCGCGGCCAAAAACATTCAGTACTTC. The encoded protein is CASSLGPGGRAAKNIQYF.